The sequence of this T cell receptor (beta chain) was determined in a study of T cell clonality in common variable immunodeficiency. Findings and limits, study-wide: In common variable immunodeficiency, TCR beta chains reportedly carried fewer deletions and N-nucleotide insertions. CVID subjects shared fewer TCRbeta clones than healthy controls did. CVID subjects had higher TCRbeta clonality than healthy controls, most marked in about a third.

The table came from immunoSEQ multiplex PCR; TCRdb's copy has only in-frame clones and leaves some out. The sample shows more than 20,000 clones, none of them appearing just once. For at least one year, all CVID subjects received replacement immunoglobulin. No CVID subject was ill or on immunomodulatory drugs when sampled. This clone came up many times. What it binds is unknown. The clonotype comes from a human donor with common variable immunodeficiency. Sequenced sample: peripheral blood mononuclear cells.

The part of the CDR3 DNA that was read is TGTGCCAGCAGCCCTACTAGCGGCTGGGGAGAGACC. Its protein is CASSPTSGWGET. The whole CDR3 is CASSPTSGWGETQYF. This chain links TRBV7-2 with TRBJ2-5; TRBD2 matches 8 bases. The read is 3 residues too short to cover the CDR3 end, so that end is filled in from the germline J gene. Losses at the gene ends were 5 bases for V and 4 bases for J; bases not matched to a gene: 9. The CDR3 spans 15 residues. In germline, CDR1 is SGHTA, CDR2 FQGNSA.